A single sample is the source of the 18 T cell receptor beta chains below, sequenced in a study of T cell repertoires in cytomegalovirus infection. No antigen has been identified for these receptors. TCRdb recomputed calls from the reads with MiXCR, one row per CDR3 protein. The data hold tens of thousands of distinct CDR3 sequences, with about a fifth observed a single time. The sequences come from CD8+ T cells from cultured PBMCs, collected from culture after CMV antigen stimulation. These receptors all come from a human donor in good health (CMV status not recorded). Some clones in this sample may be carry-over from other donors' samples.

There are a few counts of this clonotype. This chain connects TRBV5-4 to TRBJ1-1; 8 bases map to TRBD1. CDR3 length: 15 residues. CDR1 is SGHNT, CDR2 YYREEE, per germline (reference sequence). Trimming took 2 bases from V and 2 from J; bases not matched to a gene: 5. The CDR3 coding sequence is TGTGCCAGCAGCTTAGGACAGGGCCTCAACACTGAAGCTTTCTTT. This gives the protein CASSLGQGLNTEAFF.

This clonotype turned up a few times. The chain carries TRBV18 and TRBJ2-7; 9 bases fit TRBD1. Germline V gives CDR1 KGHSH, CDR2 LQKENI. The CDR3 covers 14 residues. V was pared by 6 bases and J by 3 bases, with 6 bases of the junction left unmatched. The CDR3 sequence is CASSPGQGFYEQYF. As DNA, the CDR3 is TGTGCCAGCTCCCCGGGACAGGGTTTCTACGAGCAGTACTTC.

The V gene is TRBV7-2, the J gene TRBJ2-1; D is uncertain. Trimming left V 0 bases short and J 8 bases short, with 14 bases between. The CDR3 totals 15 residues. The germline CDR1 and CDR2 sequences are SGHTA and FQGNSA. The CDR3 nucleotides are TGTGCCAGCAGCTTAGCGAACCTAGGTGGGGATGAGCAGTTCTTC. This sequence encodes CASSLANLGGDEQFF. Variable domain in full (rest from reference TRBV7-2 and TRBJ2-1): GAGVSQSPSNKVTEKGKDVELRCDPISGHTALYWYRQSLGQGLEFLIYFQGNSAPDKSGLPSDRFSAERTGGSVSTLTIQRTQQEDSAVYLCASSLANLGGDEQFFGPGTRLTVL.

This clonotype was counted between two and nine times. The chain recombines TRBV11-2 with TRBJ1-1; TRBD1 matches 7 bases. The CDR3 runs 16 residues. V lost 5 bases and J lost 1; bases outside the gene matches: 10. Germline V gene data show CDR1 as SGHAT and CDR2 as FQNNGV. The CDR3 loop reads CASSPRRGQPNTEAFF. In DNA form, the CDR3 reads TGTGCCAGCAGCCCCAGGCGGGGACAGCCGAACACTGAAGCTTTCTTT. The full variable domain, rest sourced from reference TRBV11-2 and TRBJ1-1, is EAGVAQSPRYKIIEKRQSVAFWCNPISGHATLYWYQQILGQGPKLLIQFQNNGVVDDSQLPKDRFSAERLKGVDSTLKIQPAKLEDSAVYLCASSPRRGQPNTEAFFGQGTRLTVV.

This clonotype was detected many times. This chain uses TRBV27 with TRBJ1-3; D is unresolved. The germline CDR1 and CDR2 sequences are MNHEY and SMNVEV (reference sequence). The CDR3 consists of 11 residues. V lost 5 bases to trimming and J lost 3 bases, with 2 bases between them. In DNA form, the CDR3 reads TGTGCCAGCAGTAATGGAAACACCATATATTTT. Its translation is CASSNGNTIYF.

The chain joins TRBV12-5 to TRBJ2-7; 10 positions agree with TRBD2. The germline V gene encodes CDR1 LGHNT and CDR2 FRNRAP. The CDR3 extends over 18 amino acids. The V gene end was trimmed by 2 bases and the J gene end by 1 base; junction bases not matched to a gene: 11. CDR3 DNA sequence: TGTGCTAGTGGTTTGACTAACACCGGGACTAGCGTTTCCTACGAGCAGTACTTC. Protein product: CASGLTNTGTSVSYEQYF.

A note on this clonotype: One junction end does not reproduce the germline sequence, and a read error may be involved. This chain uses TRBV19 with TRBJ2-6; either TRBD1 or TRBD2 may fit D (5 bases each). The CDR3 loop spans 16 amino acids. Germline V CDR1 and CDR2: LNHDA, SQIVND (reference sequence). The CDR3 reads CASTYGRDYGANVLSF. CDR3 DNA sequence: TGTGCCAGTACCTATGGGCGAGATTACGGGGCCAACGTCCTGAGTTTC.

This rearrangement joins TRBV27 to TRBJ1-2; 7 bases map to TRBD1. Germline CDR1 is MNHEY and CDR2 is SMNVEV (reference sequence). The V and J ends lost 0 bases and 0 bases, in that order; junction bases with no gene match: 7. This CDR3 has 17 amino acids. The CDR3 loop reads CASSLSREQGSNYGYTF. The CDR3 nucleotides are TGTGCCAGCAGTTTATCCCGGGAACAGGGGTCTAACTATGGCTACACCTTC.

The rearrangement links TRBV7-8 to TRBJ2-4; perhaps D is TRBD1 or TRBD2 (5 bases each). The CDR3 length is 14 residues. V dropped 10 bases and J dropped 7 bases, with 20 bases sitting between them. CDR1 and CDR2 (germline): SGHVS, FQNEAQ. This CDR3 is CATQGETAGNIQYF. The CDR3 coding sequence is TGTGCCACACAAGGGGAGACAGCAGGGAACATTCAGTACTTC.

Only a few counts were recorded for this clonotype. V is TRBV27 and J is TRBJ1-1; D remains unclear. With 2 bases removed from V and 7 bases from J, the gap between germline ends came to 14 bases. The CDR3 has 14 residues. Germline-derived CDR1 and CDR2 are MNHEY and SMNVEV (reference sequence). The CDR3 is CASSLGRLGFEAFF. The CDR3 bases are TGTGCCAGCAGTTTAGGTCGTCTGGGATTTGAAGCTTTCTTT.

This clonotype was counted between two and nine times. The CDR3 loop reads CASSLRSVDRYTEAFF. The CDR3 nucleotides read TGTGCCAGCAGCTTAAGGTCCGTGGACCGATACACTGAAGCTTTCTTT. The chain is built from TRBV7-6 and TRBJ1-1; D remains ambiguous. The CDR3 runs to 16 residues. The germline V gene has CDR1 SGHVS and CDR2 FNYEAQ. V was shortened by 2 bases and J by 3 bases, with 16 bases between the two germline ends. The full variable domain, its missing parts supplied by reference TRBV7-6 and TRBJ1-1, is GAGVSQSPRYKVTKRGQDVALRCDPISGHVSLYWYRQALGQGPEFLTYFNYEAQQDKSGLPNDRFSAERPEGSISTLTIQRTEQRDSAMYRCASSLRSVDRYTEAFFGQGTRLTVV.

This clonotype was observed a few times. V is TRBV7-8 and J is TRBJ1-1; no reliable D call. Germline assignment: CDR1 SGHVS and CDR2 FQNEAQ. This CDR3 contains 15 residues. Trimming took off 3 bases at V and 0 bases at J, with 11 bases between the two ends. The DNA of the CDR3 is TGTGCCAGCAGCTTGTACCCCCCCATGAACACTGAAGCTTTCTTT. Its translation is CASSLYPPMNTEAFF.

The chain is built from TRBV6-1 and TRBJ1-5, with unresolved D. This CDR3 contains 15 residues. Germline-derived CDR1 and CDR2 are MNHNS and SASEGT. The ends were cut back, 10 bases at V and 6 bases at J, with 22 bases in the middle. CDR3 region: CAILNGRKYGQPQHF. The CDR3, as DNA: TGTGCCATCCTTAATGGCAGGAAATACGGTCAGCCCCAGCATTTT.

The sample holds a few counts of this clonotype. The CDR3 DNA sequence: TGTGCCAGCAGCCCCGACACCCTGGTGACCCAGTACTTC. It codes for CASSPDTLVTQYF. This rearrangement joins TRBV7-6 to TRBJ2-5; D remains ambiguous. Between the trimmed V and J ends, which lost 5 bases and 7 bases, there was a span of 14 bases. In germline, CDR1 is SGHVS, CDR2 FNYEAQ. This CDR3 has 13 amino acids.

The rearrangement uses TRBV4-1 and TRBJ1-4; TRBD1 matches 11 bases. Germline V gene sequence: CDR1 MGHRA, CDR2 YSYEKL. The V segment lost 1 base and the J segment 3 bases; nucleotides outside the gene matches: 4. The CDR3 is made up of 17 amino acids. Here the CDR3 DNA reads TGCGCCAGCAGCCAAGGGGACAGGGGGTTATCTAATGAAAAACTGTTTTTT. Translated, it gives CASSQGDRGLSNEKLFF.

This clonotype was counted only a few times. The rearrangement links TRBV7-2 to TRBJ2-1; 10 bases line up with TRBD2. The CDR3 covers 15 residues. The germline V gene has CDR1 SGHTA and CDR2 FQGNSA. Trimming removed 6 bases from V and 9 bases from J; junction bases left unmatched: 11. The CDR3 DNA sequence: TGTGCCAGCAGTACAGGGCTAGCGGGAGCAGCTGAGCAGTTCTTC. This gives the protein CASSTGLAGAAEQFF.

This clonotype showed up many times. The chain couples TRBV28 to TRBJ1-2; D may be TRBD1 (5 bases). Trimming removed 2 bases from V and 4 bases from J, with 11 bases in between. The CDR3 runs 14 residues. The germline V gene has CDR1 MDHEN and CDR2 SYDVKM. CDR3 region: CASSLTDGGYGYTF. CDR3 in DNA: TGTGCCAGCAGTTTAACAGATGGGGGCTATGGCTACACCTTC.

This clonotype showed up just a few times. The chain links TRBV6-2 or TRBV6-3 to TRBJ2-7; D is uncertain. The CDR3 totals 13 residues. Between the trimmed V and J ends, which lost 2 bases and 1 base, there was a span of 6 bases. Germline lookup yields CDR1 MNHEY and CDR2 SVGEGT. CDR3 in DNA: TGTGCCAGCAGTTACAAGGCGTCCTACGAGCAGTACTTC. It encodes CASSYKASYEQYF.